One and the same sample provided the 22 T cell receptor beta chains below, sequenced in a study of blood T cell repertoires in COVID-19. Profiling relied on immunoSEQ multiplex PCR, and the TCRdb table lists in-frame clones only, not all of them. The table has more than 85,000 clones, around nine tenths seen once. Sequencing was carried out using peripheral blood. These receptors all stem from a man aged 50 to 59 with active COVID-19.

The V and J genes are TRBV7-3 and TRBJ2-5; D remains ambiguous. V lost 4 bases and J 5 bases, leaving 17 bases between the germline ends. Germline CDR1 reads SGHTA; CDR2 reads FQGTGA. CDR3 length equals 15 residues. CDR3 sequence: CASSSTWIARETQYF. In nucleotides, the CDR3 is TGTGCCAGCAGCTCGACCTGGATAGCCCGTGAGACCCAGTACTTC.

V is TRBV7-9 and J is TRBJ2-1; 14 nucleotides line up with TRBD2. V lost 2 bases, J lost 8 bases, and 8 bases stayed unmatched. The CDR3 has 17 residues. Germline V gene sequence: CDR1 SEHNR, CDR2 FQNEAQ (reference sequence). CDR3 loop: CASSLRTTSGGAHEQFF. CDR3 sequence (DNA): TGTGCCAGCAGCTTACGGACGACTAGCGGGGGGGCCCATGAGCAGTTCTTC.

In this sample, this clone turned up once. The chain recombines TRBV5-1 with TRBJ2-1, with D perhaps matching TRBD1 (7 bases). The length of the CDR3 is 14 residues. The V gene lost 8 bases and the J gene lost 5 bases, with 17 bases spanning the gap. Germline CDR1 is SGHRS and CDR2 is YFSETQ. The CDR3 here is CASKLAGQNNEQFF. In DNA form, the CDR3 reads TGCGCCAGTAAACTCGCGGGACAGAACAATGAGCAGTTCTTC.

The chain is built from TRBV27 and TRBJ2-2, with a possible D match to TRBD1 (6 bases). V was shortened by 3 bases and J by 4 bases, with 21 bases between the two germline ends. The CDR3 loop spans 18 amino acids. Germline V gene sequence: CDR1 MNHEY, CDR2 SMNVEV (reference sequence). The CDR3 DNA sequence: TGTGCCAGCAGTTTGCTCAGAGGATCAGGGGTTCGCACCGGGGAGCTGTTTTTT. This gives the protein CASSLLRGSGVRTGELFF.

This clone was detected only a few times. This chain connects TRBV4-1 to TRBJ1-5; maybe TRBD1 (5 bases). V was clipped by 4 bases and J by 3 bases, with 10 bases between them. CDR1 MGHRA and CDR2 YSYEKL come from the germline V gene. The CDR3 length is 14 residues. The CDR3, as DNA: TGCGCCAGCAGCCGGGCGGGGGTCAATCAGCCCCAGCATTTT. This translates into CASSRAGVNQPQHF.

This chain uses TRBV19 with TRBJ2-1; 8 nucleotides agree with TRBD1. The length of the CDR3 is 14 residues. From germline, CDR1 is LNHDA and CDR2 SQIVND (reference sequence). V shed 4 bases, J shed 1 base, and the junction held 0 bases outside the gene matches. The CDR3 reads CASSNRGSYNEQFF. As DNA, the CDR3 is TGTGCCAGTAGTAACAGGGGGTCCTACAATGAGCAGTTCTTC.

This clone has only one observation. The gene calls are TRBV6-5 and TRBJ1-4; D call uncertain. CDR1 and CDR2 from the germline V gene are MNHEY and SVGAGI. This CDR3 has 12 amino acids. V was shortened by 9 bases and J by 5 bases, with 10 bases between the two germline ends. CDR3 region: CASNGENEKLFF. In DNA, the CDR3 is TGTGCCAGTAATGGGGAGAATGAAAAACTGTTTTTT.

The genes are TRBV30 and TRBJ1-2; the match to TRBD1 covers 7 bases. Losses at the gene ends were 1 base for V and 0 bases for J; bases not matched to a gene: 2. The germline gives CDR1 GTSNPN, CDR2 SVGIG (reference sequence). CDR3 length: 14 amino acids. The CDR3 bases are TGTGCCTGGAGTGGCAGGGGGACTAACTATGGCTACACCTTC. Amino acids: CAWSGRGTNYGYTF.

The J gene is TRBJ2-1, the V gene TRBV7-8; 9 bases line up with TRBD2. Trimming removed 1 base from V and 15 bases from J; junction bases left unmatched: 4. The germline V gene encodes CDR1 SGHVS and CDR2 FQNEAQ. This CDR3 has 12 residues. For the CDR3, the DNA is TGTGCCAGCAGCTTAGGTGGGACTAGCTGGTTCTTC. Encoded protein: CASSLGGTSWFF.

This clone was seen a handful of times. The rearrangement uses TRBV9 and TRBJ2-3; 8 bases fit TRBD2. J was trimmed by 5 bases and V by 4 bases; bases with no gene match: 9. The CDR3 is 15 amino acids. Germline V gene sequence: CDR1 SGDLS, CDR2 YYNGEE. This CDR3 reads CASSSLGAGGDTQYF. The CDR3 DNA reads TGTGCCAGCAGCTCCTTGGGGGCGGGAGGAGATACGCAGTATTTT.

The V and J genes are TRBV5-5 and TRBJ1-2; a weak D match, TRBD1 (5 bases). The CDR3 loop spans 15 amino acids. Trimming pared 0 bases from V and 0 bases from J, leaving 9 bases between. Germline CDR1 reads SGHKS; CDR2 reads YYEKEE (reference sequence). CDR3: CASSLEWTTNYGYTF. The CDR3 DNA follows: TGTGCCAGCAGCTTGGAATGGACAACTAACTATGGCTACACCTTC.

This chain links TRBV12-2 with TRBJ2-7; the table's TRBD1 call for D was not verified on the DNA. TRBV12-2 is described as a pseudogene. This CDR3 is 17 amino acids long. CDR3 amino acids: CASRPVGTTEQLYEQYF. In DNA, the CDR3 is TGTGCAAGTCGGCCCGTAGGAACAACAGAGCAACTCTACGAGCAGTACTTC.

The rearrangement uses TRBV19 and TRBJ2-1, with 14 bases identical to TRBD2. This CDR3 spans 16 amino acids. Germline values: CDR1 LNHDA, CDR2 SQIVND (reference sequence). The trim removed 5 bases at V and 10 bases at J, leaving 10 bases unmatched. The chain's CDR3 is CASSSPTSGGAREQFF. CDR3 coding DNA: TGTGCCAGTAGTTCGCCGACTAGCGGGGGGGCTCGGGAGCAGTTCTTC.

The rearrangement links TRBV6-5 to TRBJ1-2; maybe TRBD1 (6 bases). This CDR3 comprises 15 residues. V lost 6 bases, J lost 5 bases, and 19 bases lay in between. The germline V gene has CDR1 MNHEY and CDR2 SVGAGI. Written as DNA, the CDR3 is TGTGCCAGCAGCCCCGGTTCAGGGGCGGTATATGGCTACACCTTC. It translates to CASSPGSGAVYGYTF.

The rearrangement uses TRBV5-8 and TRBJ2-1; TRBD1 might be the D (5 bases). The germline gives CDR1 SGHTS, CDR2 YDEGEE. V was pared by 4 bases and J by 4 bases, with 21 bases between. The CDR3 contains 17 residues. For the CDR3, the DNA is TGTGCCAGCAGCCGGTTCGTGGGGCAGGCAGATTACAATGAGCAGTTCTTC. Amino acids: CASSRFVGQADYNEQFF. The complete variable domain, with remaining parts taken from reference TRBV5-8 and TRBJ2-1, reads EAGVTQSPTHLIKTRGQQATLRCSPISGHTSVYWYQQALGLGLQFLLWYDEGEERNRGNFPPRFSGRQFPNYSSELNVNALELEDSALYLCASSRFVGQADYNEQFFGPGTRLTVL.

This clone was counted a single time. DNA for the CDR3: TGTGCTAGTGGTCTGGGGCGGGACCGTCATGAAAAACTGTTTTTT. It codes for CASGLGRDRHEKLFF. The rearrangement joins TRBV12-5 to TRBJ1-4, with D possibly matching TRBD1 (5 bases). Germline lookup yields CDR1 LGHNT and CDR2 FRNRAP. Deletions cut 5 bases from V and 6 bases from J, with 16 bases between. CDR3 size: 15 residues.

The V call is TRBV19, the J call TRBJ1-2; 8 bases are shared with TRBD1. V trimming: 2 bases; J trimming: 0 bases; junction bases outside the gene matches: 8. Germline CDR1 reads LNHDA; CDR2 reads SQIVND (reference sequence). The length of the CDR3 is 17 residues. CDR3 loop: CASSIKGPTGANYGYTF. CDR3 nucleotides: TGTGCCAGTAGTATAAAGGGTCCGACAGGGGCTAACTATGGCTACACCTTC.

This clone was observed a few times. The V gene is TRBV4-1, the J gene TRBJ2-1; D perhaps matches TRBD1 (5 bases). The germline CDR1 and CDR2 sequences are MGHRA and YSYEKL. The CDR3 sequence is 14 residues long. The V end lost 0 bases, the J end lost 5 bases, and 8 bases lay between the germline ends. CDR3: CASSQDPGNNEQFF. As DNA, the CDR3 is TGCGCCAGCAGCCAAGACCCAGGGAACAATGAGCAGTTCTTC.

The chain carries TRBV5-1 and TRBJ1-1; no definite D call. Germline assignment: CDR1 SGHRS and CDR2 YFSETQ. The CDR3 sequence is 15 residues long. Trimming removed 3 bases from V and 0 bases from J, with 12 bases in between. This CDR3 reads CASSSWSGLNTEAFF. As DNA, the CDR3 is TGCGCCAGCAGCTCCTGGTCAGGCCTGAACACTGAAGCTTTCTTT.

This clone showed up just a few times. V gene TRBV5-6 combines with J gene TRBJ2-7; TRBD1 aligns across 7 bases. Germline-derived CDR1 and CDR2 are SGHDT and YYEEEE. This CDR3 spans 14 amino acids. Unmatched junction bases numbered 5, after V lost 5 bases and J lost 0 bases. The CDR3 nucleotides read TGTGCCAGCAGAGTGGACAGGAGCTCCTACGAGCAGTACTTC. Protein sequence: CASRVDRSSYEQYF.

The CDR3 loop reads CASSRLTSGGPGRYEQYF. CDR3 DNA sequence: TGTGCCAGCAGTCGCCTGACTAGCGGGGGGCCCGGACGTTACGAGCAGTACTTC. V is TRBV3-1 (or the pseudogene TRBV3-2) and J is TRBJ2-7; 13 bases fit TRBD2. The V and J ends lost 6 bases and 4 bases, in that order; junction bases with no gene match: 15. There are 18 residues in the CDR3. Germline-derived CDR1 and CDR2 are LGHDT and YNNKEL (reference sequence).

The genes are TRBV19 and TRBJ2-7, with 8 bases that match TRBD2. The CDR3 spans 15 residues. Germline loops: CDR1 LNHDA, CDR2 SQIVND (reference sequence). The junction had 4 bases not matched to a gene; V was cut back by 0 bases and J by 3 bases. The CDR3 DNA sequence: TGTGCCAGTAGTATAGACCATCGGGGGGGCTACGAGCAGTACTTC. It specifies CASSIDHRGGYEQYF. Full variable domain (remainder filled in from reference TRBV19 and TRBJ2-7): DGGITQSPKYLFRKEGQNVTLSCEQNLNHDAMYWYRQDPGQGLRLIYYSQIVNDFQKGDIAEGYSVSREKKESFPLTVTSAQKNPTAFYLCASSIDHRGGYEQYFGPGTRLTVT.